A single sample gave rise to the 20 T cell receptor beta chains below, sequenced in a study of CXCR3-negative and CXCR3-positive naive CD8 T cells. Carrying UMI labels, the TRB cDNA libraries were prepared through 5' RACE. From the 5' RACE reads, TCRdb lists one entry per CDR3 protein and no DNA. The sample's table shows just under 45,000 distinct CDR3 sequences. Material: memory CD8+ T cells from blood. The origin of the receptors is a human donor in good health. Some clones in this sample may be carry-over from other donors' samples.

The chain is built from TRBV27 and TRBJ1-1; TCRdb's D call of TRBD1 is untestable without DNA. CDR3 length: 14 residues. Per germline, CDR1 MNHEY and CDR2 SMNVEV (reference sequence). The chain's CDR3 is CASSLWLGETEAFF.

This rearrangement joins TRBV7-9 to TRBJ2-5; TCRdb designates TRBD1, a call that cannot be tested without DNA. Germline CDR1 SEHNR, CDR2 FQNEAQ (reference sequence). The CDR3 consists of 18 residues. This CDR3 reads CASSLGPEWGSEGETQYF.

The chain carries TRBV6-6 and TRBJ1-6; TCRdb names TRBD1, which stays unverified in the absence of DNA. CDR3 length equals 17 residues. Per the germline V gene, CDR1 is MNHNY and CDR2 is SVGAGI (reference sequence). The CDR3: CASSYSEWDSYNSPLHF.

The rearrangement uses TRBV4-3 and TRBJ1-2; TCRdb indicates TRBD1, and absent DNA this call remains unverified. CDR3 length: 14 amino acids. The germline gives CDR1 LGHNA, CDR2 YSLEER. The CDR3 sequence is CASRPGQGAYGYTF.

The gene calls are TRBV15 and TRBJ2-7; TCRdb's D gene call, TRBD2, goes unchecked for lack of DNA. The CDR3 contains 16 residues. Germline V gene data show CDR1 as LNHNV and CDR2 as YYDKDF (reference sequence). CDR3 in amino acids: CATSRDRASDPYEQYF.

This chain joins TRBV5-1 and TRBJ1-1; TCRdb lists TRBD1, though no DNA is available to test this call. Looked up from germline, CDR1 is SGHRS and CDR2 is YFSETQ. There are 13 residues in the CDR3. The CDR3 loop is CASSLASGTEAFF.

The gene calls are TRBV29-1 and TRBJ2-2; TCRdb's assignment of TRBD2 cannot be checked, as there is no DNA. The CDR3 is 15 amino acids. The germline V gene encodes CDR1 SQVTM and CDR2 ANQGSEA. CDR3 sequence: CSVRGLGVGTGELFF.

CDR3 sequence reads: CASSEYRGNQPQHF. The genes are TRBV4-1 and TRBJ1-5; TCRdb's assignment of TRBD1 cannot be checked, as there is no DNA. There are 14 residues in the CDR3. Germline CDR1 and CDR2: MGHRA and YSYEKL.

The J gene is TRBJ1-5, the V gene TRBV5-4; without DNA, the TCRdb call of TRBD1 cannot be checked. Looked up from germline, CDR1 is SGHNT and CDR2 is YYREEE (reference sequence). The CDR3 is 14 amino acids. The CDR3 sequence: CASSLQGAGQPQHF.

This chain joins TRBV7-9 and TRBJ2-5; TCRdb's D gene call, TRBD1, goes unchecked for lack of DNA. CDR1 SEHNR and CDR2 FQNEAQ come from the germline V gene (reference sequence). The CDR3 extends over 15 amino acids. The chain's CDR3 is CASSEQGAAWGTQYF.

This chain uses TRBV12-3 or TRBV12-4 with TRBJ2-5; the D call of TRBD1 rests on TCRdb alone, since no DNA is present to check it. The CDR3 contains 16 residues. The CDR3: CASSTSTGVPQETQYF.

The chain links TRBV20-1 to TRBJ2-5; TCRdb gives TRBD2 as the D gene, but with no DNA this cannot be confirmed. Germline V gene data show CDR1 as DFQATT and CDR2 as SNEGSKA (reference sequence). The CDR3 length is 20 residues. CDR3 loop: CSARDETSGGTRTIQETQYF.

The chain employs TRBV6-2 or TRBV6-3 and TRBJ1-2; the TRBD1 assignment by TCRdb is unverifiable without DNA. The CDR3 contains 11 residues. From germline, CDR1 is MNHEY and CDR2 SVGEGT. CDR3: CASNPGYGYTF.

This rearrangement joins TRBV7-6 to TRBJ2-1; there is no DNA to check the TCRdb D call of TRBD1. This CDR3 region has 15 residues. The germline V gene encodes CDR1 SGHVS and CDR2 FNYEAQ. The CDR3 sequence: CASRLAPMGDNEQFF.

The genes are TRBV28 and TRBJ2-1. Looked up from germline, CDR1 is MDHEN and CDR2 is SYDVKM. The CDR3 length is 14 residues. This CDR3 reads CASSLWGTYNEQFF.

This rearrangement joins TRBV12-2 to TRBJ2-1; TCRdb gives TRBD1 as the D gene, but with no DNA this cannot be confirmed. TRBV12-2 has pseudogene status. This CDR3 comprises 16 residues. Here the CDR3 reads CASRCPMRASYNEQFF.

The V and J genes are TRBV20-1 and TRBJ1-1; the D call from TCRdb, TRBD1, cannot be confirmed without DNA. CDR3 size: 14 residues. Per germline, CDR1 DFQATT and CDR2 SNEGSKA (reference sequence). The CDR3 region is CSARPPGLDTEAFF.

This chain links TRBV27 with TRBJ2-7. The CDR3 has 16 residues. CDR1 MNHEY and CDR2 SMNVEV come from the germline V gene (reference sequence). The CDR3 protein is CASSLSKNRGLYEQYF.

The V and J genes are TRBV29-1 and TRBJ2-1; the D call of TRBD2 rests on TCRdb alone, since no DNA is present to check it. CDR1 SQVTM and CDR2 ANQGSEA come from the germline V gene. This CDR3 is 18 amino acids long. The chain's CDR3 is CSVEVLAGTTTLYNEQFF.

V is TRBV16 and J is TRBJ2-3; TCRdb indicates TRBD1, and absent DNA this call remains unverified. CDR3 length: 15 amino acids. The germline V gene has CDR1 KGHSY and CDR2 FQNENV. The CDR3 region is CASRRDSSSTDTQYF.